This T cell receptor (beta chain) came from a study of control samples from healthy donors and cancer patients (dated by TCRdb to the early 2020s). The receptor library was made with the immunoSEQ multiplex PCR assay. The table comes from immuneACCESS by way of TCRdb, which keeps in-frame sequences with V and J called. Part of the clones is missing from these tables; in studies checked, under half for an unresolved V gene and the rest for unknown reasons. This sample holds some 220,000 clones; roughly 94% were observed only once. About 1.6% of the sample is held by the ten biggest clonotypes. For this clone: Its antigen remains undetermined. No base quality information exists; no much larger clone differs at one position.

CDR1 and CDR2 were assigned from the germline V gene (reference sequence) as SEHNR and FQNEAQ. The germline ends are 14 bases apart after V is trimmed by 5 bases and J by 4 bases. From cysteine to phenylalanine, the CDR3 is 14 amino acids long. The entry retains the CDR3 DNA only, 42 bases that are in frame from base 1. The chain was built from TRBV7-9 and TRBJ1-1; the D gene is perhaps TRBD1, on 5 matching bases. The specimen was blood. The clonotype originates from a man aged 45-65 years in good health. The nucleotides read TGTGCCAGCAGCATTACCGGGGGGACCACTGAAGCTTTCTTT. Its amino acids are CASSITGGTTEAFF.